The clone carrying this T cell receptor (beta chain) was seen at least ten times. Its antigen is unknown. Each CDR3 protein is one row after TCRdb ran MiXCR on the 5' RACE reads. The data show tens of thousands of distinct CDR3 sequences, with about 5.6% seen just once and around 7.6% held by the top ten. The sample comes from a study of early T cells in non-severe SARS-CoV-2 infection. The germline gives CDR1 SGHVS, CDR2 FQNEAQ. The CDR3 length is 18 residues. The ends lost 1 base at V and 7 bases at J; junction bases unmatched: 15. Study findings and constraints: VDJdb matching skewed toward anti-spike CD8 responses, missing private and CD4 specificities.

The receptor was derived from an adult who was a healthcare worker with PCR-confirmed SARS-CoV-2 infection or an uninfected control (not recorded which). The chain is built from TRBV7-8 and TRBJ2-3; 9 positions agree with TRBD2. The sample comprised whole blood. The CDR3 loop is CASSLVRLAGGRGYTQYF. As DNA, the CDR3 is TGTGCCAGCAGCTTAGTCCGGTTAGCTGGCGGGAGGGGGTATACGCAGTATTTT.